Listed below are T cell receptor beta chains from one sample, sequenced in a study of T-cell memory formation after mild COVID-19. One entry per CDR3 protein, called by TCRdb with MiXCR from the 5' RACE reads. The data show 250,000 to 350,000 distinct CDR3 sequences, roughly a fifth seen once. The sample taken for sequencing was PBMCs or a T cell subset sorted from them (not recorded which). The receptors were gathered from a man in his late teens or twenties who had mild COVID-19 (a few samples of this study predate the infection). Cell type and time point are not known. The CDR3 runs from the conserved cysteine through the conserved F or W. The D gene is left open where the match is weak. Where a row states a size, it is once, few, many or the class of an expanded clone; other rows omit it.

d_call: NA; v_call: TRBV5-1; clone_size: few; j_call: TRBJ1-1; cdr3_nt: TGCGCCAGCAGCGCAACCGGGAGTGGGGATGAAGCTTTCTTT; cdr3_aa: CASSATGSGDEAFF
d_call: NA; v_call: TRBV2; clone_size: few; j_call: TRBJ2-2; cdr3_nt: TGTGCCAGCAGCAGGGCCCAGCGTCGCACCGGGGAGCTGTTTTTT; cdr3_aa: CASSRAQRRTGELFF
d_call: NA; v_call: TRBV7-8; clone_size: few; j_call: TRBJ2-1; cdr3_nt: TGTGCCAGCAGCCATCCGGGACAAAACAATGAGCAGTTCTTC; cdr3_aa: CASSHPGQNNEQFF
d_call: NA; v_call: TRBV7-2; clone_size: NA; j_call: TRBJ2-5; cdr3_nt: TGTGCCAGCAGCTCAATGCTAGGGGGAGGAGAGACCCAGTACTTC; cdr3_aa: CASSSMLGGGETQYF
d_call: NA; v_call: TRBV7-2; clone_size: NA; j_call: TRBJ1-4; cdr3_nt: TGTGCCAGCAGCCAATGGATGAGGGGAAAACTGTTTTTT; cdr3_aa: CASSQWMRGKLFF
d_call: NA; v_call: TRBV11-2; clone_size: many; j_call: TRBJ2-3; cdr3_nt: TGTGCCAGCAGCTTAGGGGCGAGCCTGTCCACAGATACGCAGTATTTT; cdr3_aa: CASSLGASLSTDTQYF
d_call: TRBD2; v_call: TRBV9; clone_size: NA; j_call: TRBJ2-5; cdr3_nt: TGTGCCAGCAGCGCTTATAGCGGGGTGGAGACCCAGTACTTC; cdr3_aa: CASSAYSGVETQYF
d_call: NA; v_call: TRBV5-5; clone_size: few; j_call: TRBJ1-6; cdr3_nt: TGTGCCAGCAGCTTGACAGGCTCTTTCCCCCTCCACTTT; cdr3_aa: CASSLTGSFPLHF
d_call: TRBD1; v_call: TRBV7-2; clone_size: NA; j_call: TRBJ2-1; cdr3_nt: TGTGCCAGCAGCGCACCGGGACAGGGAGGCCTGAGCTCCTACAATGAGCAGTTCTTC; cdr3_aa: CASSAPGQGGLSSYNEQFF
d_call: TRBD2; v_call: TRBV20-1; clone_size: few; j_call: TRBJ2-2; cdr3_nt: TGCAGTGCTAGAGGTCCGCTGGCGGGGGGGACCGGGGAGCTGTTTTTT; cdr3_aa: CSARGPLAGGTGELFF
d_call: NA; v_call: TRBV5-1; clone_size: few; j_call: TRBJ2-1; cdr3_nt: TGCGCCAGCAGCGCCGGGGTACTCTCCTACAATGAGCAGTTCTTC; cdr3_aa: CASSAGVLSYNEQFF
d_call: NA; v_call: TRBV5-1; clone_size: many; j_call: TRBJ1-1; cdr3_nt: TGCGCCAGCTCGAGGGGGGAGATGACTGAAGCTTTCTTT; cdr3_aa: CASSRGEMTEAFF
d_call: NA; v_call: TRBV6-6; clone_size: NA; j_call: TRBJ2-1; cdr3_nt: TGTGCCATCACACCACTTCTATTCTCCTACAATGAGCAGTTCTTC; cdr3_aa: CAITPLLFSYNEQFF
d_call: NA; v_call: TRBV19; clone_size: NA; j_call: TRBJ2-3; cdr3_nt: TGTGCCAGTAGTGTGCGACTTGCGGGCGCAGATACGCAGTATTTT; cdr3_aa: CASSVRLAGADTQYF
d_call: NA; v_call: TRBV4-3; clone_size: many; j_call: TRBJ2-7; cdr3_nt: TGCGCCAGCAGCCTCGGCGGCGGAGACTACGAGCAGTACTTC; cdr3_aa: CASSLGGGDYEQYF
d_call: NA; v_call: TRBV5-1; clone_size: few; j_call: TRBJ2-1; cdr3_nt: TGCGCCAGCAGCCTGGGGACGATGAATGAGCAGTTCTTC; cdr3_aa: CASSLGTMNEQFF
d_call: NA; v_call: TRBV4-1; clone_size: NA; j_call: TRBJ1-6; cdr3_nt: TGCGCCAGCAGCCAAATTGTTGGTTCACCCCTCCACTTT; cdr3_aa: CASSQIVGSPLHF
d_call: NA; v_call: TRBV12-3/TRBV12-4; clone_size: NA; j_call: TRBJ1-2; cdr3_nt: TGTGCCAGCAGTTTAGCGGCGTCTTACCATGGCTACACCTTC; cdr3_aa: CASSLAASYHGYTF
d_call: TRBD1; v_call: TRBV5-1; clone_size: few; j_call: TRBJ1-2; cdr3_nt: TGCGCCAGCAGCGACCGGGACAGGGAAAGATATGGCTACACCTTC; cdr3_aa: CASSDRDRERYGYTF
d_call: NA; v_call: TRBV29-1; clone_size: NA; j_call: TRBJ2-3; cdr3_nt: TGCAGCGTCGTCCGGGATATTCCAGATACGCAGTATTTT; cdr3_aa: CSVVRDIPDTQYF
d_call: NA; v_call: TRBV5-6; clone_size: few; j_call: TRBJ2-1; cdr3_nt: TGTGCCAGCAGCTCCTATGACACCTCCAATGAGCAGTTCTTC; cdr3_aa: CASSSYDTSNEQFF
d_call: NA; v_call: TRBV5-1; clone_size: NA; j_call: TRBJ1-6; cdr3_nt: TGCGCCAGCAGCTTCAGGGGCGATGGCTCCTATAATTCACCCCTCCACTTT; cdr3_aa: CASSFRGDGSYNSPLHF
d_call: NA; v_call: TRBV10-3; clone_size: NA; j_call: TRBJ1-5; cdr3_nt: TGTGCCATCAGTCGAAGCAGGGACCAGCCCCAGCATTTT; cdr3_aa: CAISRSRDQPQHF
d_call: NA; v_call: TRBV12-3/TRBV12-4; clone_size: few; j_call: TRBJ1-1; cdr3_nt: TGTGCCAGTCGACCCGGGGTCTACCGGGGCACTGAAGCTTTCTTT; cdr3_aa: CASRPGVYRGTEAFF
d_call: NA; v_call: TRBV10-3; clone_size: few; j_call: TRBJ1-6; cdr3_nt: TGTGCCATCAGTGAGTCCGGGCCTCCGAATTCACCCCTCCACTTT; cdr3_aa: CAISESGPPNSPLHF